This T cell receptor (beta chain) was recovered during a study of T cell clonotyping in hematopoietic cell transplantation. Study-level points and caveats: Higher Inverse Simpson Index values in graft donor and pretransplant recipient predicted broader posttransplant TCR diversity. Cells were unsorted, so CD4 and CD8 contributions were not separated. Pathologically expanded recipient clonotypes increased progressively from day 30 to day 180 as diversity fell.

As regards this clone: Its specificity is unknown. One end of the junction is discordant with germline, which a read error may explain.

Sequenced by immunoSEQ multiplex PCR; TCRdb stores in-frame clones only, minus some. The sample yields about 27,000 clones, nearly 97% seen once. The sequencing sample was made of peripheral blood mononuclear cells. This receptor was identified in a man aged 45-65 years in good health. Some clones in this sample may be carry-over from other donors' samples.

This chain's CDR3 is CASSTQNNPPPFF. Here the CDR3 DNA reads TGTGCCAGCAGTACTCAAAATAACCCGCCGCCTTTCTTT. The chain uses TRBV2 and TRBJ2-3; D remains ambiguous. The CDR3 sequence is 13 residues long. Germline CDR1 reads SNHLY; CDR2 reads FYNNEI.